The 30 T cell receptor beta chains below come from one sample, sequenced in a study of PD-1 blockade in mismatch repair-deficient tumors. Profiling relied on immunoSEQ multiplex PCR, and the TCRdb table lists in-frame clones only, not all of them. The profile covers 120,000 or so clones, with about nine tenths appearing a single time and over 9.5% taken by the ten largest. The source was peripheral blood, collected 72 weeks after starting pembrolizumab. Receptors were obtained from an adult with mismatch repair-deficient cancer.

The V call is TRBV5-4, the J call TRBJ1-2, with 8 nucleotides matching TRBD1. The CDR3 length is 14 residues. The germline V gene encodes CDR1 SGHNT and CDR2 YYREEE (reference sequence). V trimming: 1 base; J trimming: 7 bases; junction bases outside the gene matches: 6. The CDR3, as DNA: TGTGCCAGCAGCTTGTGGCAGGGGGCAGGTGGCTACACCTTC. Translated, it gives CASSLWQGAGGYTF.

In its sample, this clone was seen once. This chain joins TRBV30 and TRBJ2-3; no definite D call. CDR1 is GTSNPN and CDR2 is SVGIG in the germline V gene (reference sequence). The length of the CDR3 is 12 residues. Deletions cut 2 bases from V and 0 bases from J, with 3 bases between. The chain's CDR3 is CAWSYSTDTQYF. The CDR3 DNA reads TGTGCCTGGAGTTACAGCACAGATACGCAGTATTTT.

The chain has TRBV19 and TRBJ2-2, with a tentative D call TRBD1 (6 bases). The germline V gene encodes CDR1 LNHDA and CDR2 SQIVND (reference sequence). The V gene lost 6 bases and the J gene lost 5 bases, with 10 bases spanning the gap. The CDR3 extends over 13 amino acids. The CDR3 DNA reads as TGTGCCAGTAGGCGAACAGGGACCGGGGAGCTGTTTTTT. Amino acids: CASRRTGTGELFF. Full variable domain (missing parts from reference TRBV19 and TRBJ2-2): DGGITQSPKYLFRKEGQNVTLSCEQNLNHDAMYWYRQDPGQGLRLIYYSQIVNDFQKGDIAEGYSVSREKKESFPLTVTSAQKNPTAFYLCASRRTGTGELFFGEGSRLTVL.

CDR3 loop: CASSLTDRVRYEQYF. In DNA form, the CDR3 reads TGTGCCAGCAGCTTAACGGACAGGGTAAGGTACGAGCAGTACTTC. The genes are TRBV11-1 and TRBJ2-7; 8 bases line up with TRBD1. The CDR3 is made up of 15 amino acids. The trim removed 2 bases at V and 4 bases at J, leaving 7 bases unmatched. Germline V lookup: CDR1 SGHAT, CDR2 FQDESV (reference sequence).

This clone turned up a few times. The rearrangement joins TRBV6-1 to TRBJ1-1; D ambiguous. V lost 3 bases to trimming and J lost 0 bases, with 5 bases between them. Looked up from germline, CDR1 is MNHNS and CDR2 is SASEGT. The CDR3 is 13 amino acids. The CDR3 DNA sequence: TGTGCCAGCAGTGACAACATGAACACTGAAGCTTTCTTT. Its translation: CASSDNMNTEAFF.

The chain is built from TRBV7-2 and TRBJ2-5; D is perhaps TRBD2 (5 bases). This CDR3 comprises 15 residues. Between the trimmed V and J ends, which lost 5 bases and 5 bases, there was a span of 18 bases. CDR1 and CDR2 from the germline V gene are SGHTA and FQGNSA. The CDR3 reads CASSPRTSGWETQYF. CDR3 nucleotide sequence: TGTGCCAGCAGCCCCCGGACTTCCGGTTGGGAGACCCAGTACTTC.

V and J are TRBV5-1 and TRBJ2-2; D not certain. Germline V lookup: CDR1 SGHRS, CDR2 YFSETQ. V was cut by 0 bases and J by 6 bases, with 6 bases left in between. CDR3 length: 13 amino acids. In DNA, the CDR3 is TGCGCCAGCAGCTTGGGCTCCGCCGGGGAGCTGTTTTTT. Translated: CASSLGSAGELFF.

The chain joins TRBV13 to TRBJ2-6; 13 nucleotides agree with TRBD2. Germline V CDR1 and CDR2: PRHDT, FYEKMQ (reference sequence). The CDR3 extends over 21 amino acids. Trimming at V came to 5 bases and at J to 3 bases, leaving 16 bases not matched to a gene. This CDR3 reads CASSEGHPGLAGVRGANVLTF. Written as DNA, the CDR3 is TGTGCCAGCAGCGAGGGACACCCCGGACTAGCGGGAGTGCGTGGGGCCAACGTCCTGACTTTC. The full variable domain, in which reference TRBV13 and TRBJ2-6 provide the parts outside the CDR3, is AAGVIQSPRHLIKEKRETATLKCYPIPRHDTVYWYQQGPGQDPQFLISFYEKMQSDKGSIPDRFSAQQFSDYHSELNMSSLELGDSALYFCASSEGHPGLAGVRGANVLTFGAGSRLTVL.

CDR3 coding DNA: TGTGCCTGGAGTGTAATGCAGGGACAGCAGTACTTC. It encodes CAWSVMQGQQYF. This chain uses TRBV30 with TRBJ2-7; D tentatively fits TRBD1 or TRBD2 (5 bases each). The V end lost 0 bases, the J end lost 8 bases, and 11 bases lay between the germline ends. The CDR3 covers 12 residues. Germline values: CDR1 GTSNPN, CDR2 SVGIG (reference sequence).

V gene TRBV9 combines with J gene TRBJ1-3; a possible D gene is TRBD1 (6 bases). CDR3 length: 14 residues. The V gene lost 2 bases and the J gene lost 2 bases, with 8 bases spanning the gap. CDR1 and CDR2 from the germline V gene are SGDLS and YYNGEE. The CDR3 reads CASSVTGTGNTIYF. The CDR3 DNA reads TGTGCCAGCAGCGTTACAGGGACTGGAAACACCATATATTTT.

This clone has a single count. The chain is built from TRBV9 and TRBJ2-1; 9 nucleotides agree with TRBD2. The germline V gene encodes CDR1 SGDLS and CDR2 YYNGEE. This CDR3 spans 15 amino acids. V trimming: 0 bases; J trimming: 10 bases; junction bases outside the gene matches: 8. The CDR3 DNA is TGTGCCAGCAGCGTAGCGGTAGCGGGAGTCCGGGAGCAGTTCTTC. Translating gives CASSVAVAGVREQFF.

In its sample, this clone was seen once. The V and J genes are TRBV4-3 and TRBJ2-7; maybe TRBD2 (6 bases). Germline CDR1 is LGHNA and CDR2 is YSLEER. The CDR3 has 16 amino acids. V was trimmed by 0 bases and J by 1 base, leaving 13 bases between them. This CDR3 is CASSQDIGLPSYEQYF. The CDR3, as DNA: TGCGCCAGCAGCCAAGATATCGGACTACCTTCCTACGAGCAGTACTTC.

The chain carries TRBV18 and TRBJ2-1; tentatively, D is TRBD2 (6 bases). Germline-derived CDR1 and CDR2 are KGHSH and LQKENI. V lost 4 bases, J lost 7 bases, and 14 bases lay in between. CDR3 length: 14 residues. The CDR3 nucleotides read TGTGCCAGCTCACGAACGGGGGTGAGGAATGAGCAGTTCTTC. It is translated as CASSRTGVRNEQFF.

This rearrangement joins TRBV28 to TRBJ1-5, with TRBD1 identical over 7 bases. The CDR3 runs 14 residues. Germline V CDR1 and CDR2: MDHEN, SYDVKM. V lost 5 bases to trimming and J lost 7 bases; unmatched junction nucleotides: 8. CDR3: CASSTNRGWQPQHF. For the CDR3, the DNA is TGTGCCAGCAGTACCAACAGGGGTTGGCAGCCCCAGCATTTT.

The chain has TRBV4-3 and TRBJ2-7; 12 nucleotides align to TRBD2. V lost 2 bases, J lost 2 bases, and 1 base stayed unmatched. CDR3 length equals 15 residues. Looked up from germline, CDR1 is LGHNA and CDR2 is YSLEER. CDR3 sequence reads: CASSQRTSGAYEQYF. The CDR3 coding sequence is TGCGCCAGCAGCCAAAGGACTAGCGGGGCCTACGAGCAGTACTTC.

The chain carries TRBV5-1 and TRBJ2-1; D might be TRBD2 (7 bases). Germline CDR1 SGHRS, CDR2 YFSETQ. Trimming stripped 3 bases from V and 0 bases from J, with 13 bases between. The CDR3 is made up of 16 amino acids. CDR3 in DNA: TGCGCCAGCAGCTCGGGGGGCGGTAGCTCCTACAATGAGCAGTTCTTC. Amino acids: CASSSGGGSSYNEQFF.

This clone was observed once. V is TRBV6-5 and J is TRBJ2-5; 8 positions agree with TRBD1. CDR1 MNHEY and CDR2 SVGAGI come from the germline V gene. Trimming took 1 base from V and 4 from J; bases not matched to a gene: 5. CDR3 length equals 15 residues. The CDR3 DNA reads TGTGCCAGCAGTTACTTAGGGACAGGAGGAGAGACCCAGTACTTC. This translates into CASSYLGTGGETQYF.

This clone was observed a handful of times. J is TRBJ1-3 and V is TRBV28; TRBD1 aligns across 7 bases. Germline CDR1 is MDHEN and CDR2 is SYDVKM. Unmatched junction bases numbered 4, after V lost 4 bases and J lost 4 bases. The CDR3 has 14 amino acids. The CDR3 reads CASSSGGDGNTIYF. The CDR3 DNA reads as TGTGCCAGCAGTTCAGGGGGGGACGGAAACACCATATATTTT.

This chain uses TRBV12-5 with TRBJ2-1, with D uncertain. Germline V gene data show CDR1 as LGHNT and CDR2 as FRNRAP. Trimming stripped 6 bases from V and 0 bases from J, with 12 bases between. The CDR3 length is 15 residues. CDR3 sequence: CASGLPGRSYNEQFF. CDR3 in DNA: TGTGCTAGTGGCCTGCCCGGCCGCTCCTACAATGAGCAGTTCTTC.

The chain couples TRBV28 to TRBJ2-1; 7 bases align to TRBD2. The CDR3 is made up of 12 amino acids. With V trimmed by 4 bases and J by 10 bases, 4 bases remained unmatched. Germline V gene data show CDR1 as MDHEN and CDR2 as SYDVKM. CDR3 in amino acids: CASSSRSGEQFF. In nucleotides, the CDR3 is TGTGCCAGCAGTTCCCGTAGCGGGGAGCAGTTCTTC.

The V call is TRBV7-9, the J call TRBJ2-1; TRBD1 aligns across 8 bases. CDR1 and CDR2 (germline): SEHNR, FQNEAQ (reference sequence). V was pared by 5 bases and J by 3 bases, with 9 bases of the junction left unmatched. This CDR3 comprises 16 residues. Here the CDR3 DNA reads TGTGCCAGCAGCCCAGGACAGGGTAAGGACTACAATGAGCAGTTCTTC. This gives the protein CASSPGQGKDYNEQFF.

The chain uses TRBV29-1 and TRBJ2-2; the D gene is possibly TRBD2 (6 bases). From germline, CDR1 is SQVTM and CDR2 ANQGSEA. This CDR3 is built from 14 residues. Trimming took off 1 base at V and 3 bases at J, with 9 bases between the two ends. The CDR3 bases are TGCAGCGTTGAAGGGGGGGATCACACCGGGGAGCTGTTTTTT. Amino acids: CSVEGGDHTGELFF.

This clone was detected only once. V usage is TRBV7-2 and J usage is TRBJ2-7; 8 positions agree with TRBD1. Germline-derived CDR1 and CDR2 are SGHTA and FQGNSA. V was pared by 2 bases and J by 3 bases, with 6 bases of the junction left unmatched. The CDR3 sequence is 15 residues long. The CDR3 DNA reads as TGTGCCAGCAGCTTACCCGGACAGGGCATCTACGAGCAGTACTTC. This codes for CASSLPGQGIYEQYF.

The rearrangement links TRBV5-6 to TRBJ1-4; D remains unclear. From germline, CDR1 is SGHDT and CDR2 YYEEEE. V was cut by 2 bases and J by 5 bases, with 10 bases left in between. The CDR3 sequence is 14 residues long. DNA of the CDR3: TGTGCCAGCAGCTTCGGGCAGAGGAATGAAAAACTGTTTTTT. Protein sequence: CASSFGQRNEKLFF.

In this sample, this clone turned up once. The rearrangement links TRBV27 to TRBJ2-4; 11 bases map to TRBD2. The CDR3 length is 13 residues. The ends lost 6 bases at V and 11 bases at J; junction bases unmatched: 6. Germline values: CDR1 MNHEY, CDR2 SMNVEV (reference sequence). CDR3 in DNA: TGTGCCAGCAGGTCGGGGACTAGCGGTTTTCAGTACTTC. Protein sequence: CASRSGTSGFQYF.

This chain joins TRBV2 and TRBJ2-3, with D hard to call. CDR1 is SNHLY, CDR2 FYNNEI, per germline. Trimming left V 4 bases short and J 0 bases short, with 14 bases between. The CDR3 extends over 16 amino acids. As DNA, the CDR3 is TGTGCCAGCAGTGGACGGTTGGGGTCCAGCACAGATACGCAGTATTTT. Encoded protein: CASSGRLGSSTDTQYF.

The chain couples TRBV14 to TRBJ1-4; D gene unclear. Deletions cut 5 bases from V and 8 bases from J, with 12 bases between. Per the germline V gene, CDR1 is SGHDN and CDR2 is FVKESK. The CDR3 sequence is 13 residues long. The chain's CDR3 is CASSVGVREKLFF. DNA for the CDR3: TGTGCCAGCAGCGTTGGGGTGAGAGAAAAACTGTTTTTT.

The chain recombines TRBV6-5 with TRBJ1-4; D is unresolved. CDR1 is MNHEY, CDR2 SVGAGI, per germline. The CDR3 spans 14 residues. Trimming took 6 bases from V and 6 from J, leaving 14 bases between them. The CDR3 sequence: CASSSQVGDEKLFF. The CDR3 DNA sequence: TGTGCCAGCAGCTCCCAGGTTGGAGATGAAAAACTGTTTTTT.

This clone appeared a few times. The chain recombines TRBV5-1 with TRBJ1-2; D not resolved. The CDR3 is made up of 14 amino acids. Trimming shortened V by 4 bases and J by 4 bases, and 14 bases separated the two germline ends. Germline-derived CDR1 and CDR2 are SGHRS and YFSETQ. The CDR3 sequence: CASSPRGGFYGYTF. The CDR3 coding sequence is TGCGCCAGCAGCCCAAGAGGAGGTTTCTATGGCTACACCTTC.

This clone came up a few times. This chain joins TRBV4-2 and TRBJ2-3, with 12 bases matching TRBD2. Per the germline V gene, CDR1 is LGHNA and CDR2 is YNFKEQ. With 1 base clipped from V and 4 bases from J, the junction kept 0 bases outside the gene matches. The CDR3 sequence is 15 residues long. The CDR3 coding sequence is TGTGCCAGCAGCCAAGGACTAGCGGGAGCAGATACGCAGTATTTT. It is translated as CASSQGLAGADTQYF.